The next 12 T cell receptor beta chains were all read from a single sample in a study of CD8+CD57+ T cells in acquired aplastic anemia (dated by TCRdb to 2017 to 2018). The sample was run on an Illumina HiSeq 2000. TCR beta VDJ combination and CDR3 sequence profiling used genomic DNA as the template. The public reads were reanalyzed by TCRdb: fastp trimming at Q25, MiXCR alignment, in-frame beta chains only. Here each entry gathers all rows of one CDR3 protein and keeps the most common genes and DNA. For this sample the table gives roughly 130,000 distinct CDR3 sequences, of which 40% to 60% were detected only once. Jointly, the top ten make up 2% to 3% of the sample. The specimen sequenced was sorted CD4+, CD8+, or CD8+CD57+ T cells (not recorded which) from PBMCs. These receptors were collected from a human donor in good health, serving as a control.

The chain links TRBV7-9 to TRBJ1-2; D is perhaps TRBD1 (5 bases). The CDR3 contains 14 residues. Trimming shortened V by 5 bases and J by 4 bases, and 14 bases separated the two germline ends. Germline CDR1 reads SEHNR; CDR2 reads FQNEAQ (reference sequence). CDR3 bases: TGTGCCAGCAGCCCCGAGGTGCAGGGCTATGGCTACACCTTC. Encoded protein: CASSPEVQGYGYTF.

This rearrangement joins TRBV2 to TRBJ2-7, with D possibly being TRBD2 (5 bases). The germline gives CDR1 SNHLY, CDR2 FYNNEI. The CDR3 spans 13 residues. Trimming took off 2 bases at V and 9 bases at J, with 14 bases between the two ends. The CDR3 nucleotides read TGTGCCAGCAGTGAACAGGACCGGGGTGGGCAGTACTTC. It codes for CASSEQDRGGQYF.

V is TRBV12-5 and J is TRBJ1-6; the D is unclear. This CDR3 comprises 12 residues. V lost 5 bases and J 6 bases, leaving 5 bases between the germline ends. Germline V gene data show CDR1 as LGHNT and CDR2 as FRNRAP. The CDR3 nucleotides read TGTGCTAGTGGTCTAGGTAATTCACCCCTCCACTTT. This sequence encodes CASGLGNSPLHF.

As for this clonotype: Possible read error: a much larger clone is one base away. No conserved phenylalanine or tryptophan is present at the end of the CDR3, so a read error is the likely explanation. The chain is built from TRBV7-2 and TRBJ1-4; 7 bases fit TRBD1. The CDR3 spans 15 residues. The V gene's germline CDR1 is SGHTA and CDR2 FQGNSA. V was pared by 1 base and J by 7 bases, with 6 bases of the junction left unmatched. The DNA of the CDR3 is TGTGCCAGCAGCTTAGTGTTGGCAGGGGGTGAAAAACTGTTTCTT. Translated: CASSLVLAGGEKLFL.

This clonotype was seen many times. This rearrangement joins TRBV3-1 to TRBJ2-5; D is undetermined. The ends were cut back, 5 bases at V and 5 bases at J, with 15 bases in the middle. CDR1 is LGHDT and CDR2 is YNNKEL in the germline V gene (reference sequence). This CDR3 is 14 amino acids long. The DNA of the CDR3 is TGTGCCAGCAGCTCTACCGTCTCGGACGAGACCCAGTACTTC. This gives the protein CASSSTVSDETQYF.

The rearrangement links TRBV9 to TRBJ2-3; TRBD1 matches 12 bases. CDR3 length: 16 residues. J was trimmed by 6 bases and V by 0 bases; bases with no gene match: 5. Looked up from germline, CDR1 is SGDLS and CDR2 is YYNGEE. CDR3 nucleotides: TGTGCCAGCAGCGTAGTAGGGACAGGGGGCTCGGATACGCAGTATTTT. Translated, it gives CASSVVGTGGSDTQYF.

This clonotype was counted a few times. A single base separates this from a much larger clone, so it may be a read error. V usage is TRBV3-1 and J usage is TRBJ2-5; 16 bases are shared with TRBD2. The V gene end was trimmed by 4 bases and the J gene end by 5 bases; junction bases not matched to a gene: 4. The CDR3 has 16 residues. The germline V gene encodes CDR1 LGHDT and CDR2 YNNKEL (reference sequence). This CDR3 reads CASSRGLAGGRETQYF. The CDR3 bases are TGTGCCAGCAGCCGGGGACTAGCGGGGGGGAGGGAGACCCAGTACTTC.

This clonotype was picked up many times. The rearrangement links TRBV7-9 to TRBJ1-1; 7 bases align to TRBD1. The CDR3 loop spans 14 amino acids. The junction had 8 bases not matched to a gene; V was cut back by 6 bases and J by 4 bases. Germline V gene sequence: CDR1 SEHNR, CDR2 FQNEAQ (reference sequence). CDR3 region: CASSDTGTATEAFF. In nucleotides, the CDR3 is TGTGCCAGCAGTGACACCGGGACAGCCACTGAAGCTTTCTTT.

The sample holds many counts of this clonotype. The chain has TRBV6-2 or TRBV6-3 and TRBJ1-2; D is uncertain. The CDR3 is 14 residues long. Trimming pared 2 bases from V and 3 bases from J, leaving 10 bases between. Per the germline V gene, CDR1 is MNHEY and CDR2 is SVGEGT. The CDR3 sequence: CASSYPFRHYGYTF. CDR3 DNA sequence: TGTGCCAGCAGTTACCCCTTCCGGCACTATGGCTACACCTTC.

The chain couples TRBV19 to TRBJ1-1, with a tentative D call TRBD1 (5 bases). This CDR3 has 12 amino acids. In germline, CDR1 is LNHDA, CDR2 SQIVND (reference sequence). The CDR3 spells CASRDLNTEAFF. DNA of the CDR3: TGTGCTAGTCGGGACCTAAACACTGAAGCTTTCTTT.

This clonotype was seen a few times. The genes are TRBV29-1 and TRBJ2-7; the D gene is possibly TRBD1 (5 bases). Germline V gives CDR1 SQVTM, CDR2 ANQGSEA. V gave up 7 bases and J gave up 2 bases, with 18 bases separating them. The CDR3 extends over 14 amino acids. The CDR3 sequence is CSAIGRAGTYEQYF. Written as DNA, the CDR3 is TGCAGCGCCATTGGCAGGGCCGGCACCTACGAGCAGTACTTC.

The chain carries TRBV6-2 or TRBV6-3 and TRBJ1-3, with D unclear. Germline V gives CDR1 MNHEY, CDR2 SVGEGT. Deletions cut 7 bases from V and 0 bases from J, with 10 bases between. The length of the CDR3 is 14 residues. CDR3 DNA sequence: TGTGCCAGCACCCGACATAGCTCTGGAAACACCATATATTTT. Amino acids: CASTRHSSGNTIYF.